This TCR beta chain was profiled in a study of T cell changes during pregnancy in multiple sclerosis. The CDR3 contains 13 residues. Trimming cost V 1 base and J 6 bases, with 9 bases left between them. Germline assignment: CDR1 SGHTA and CDR2 FQGNSA. Sequencing was performed with immunoSEQ multiplex PCR; in TCRdb, only in-frame clones are kept and a portion is missing. The sample holds 100,000 or so clones, approximately 90% seen once. The sequence came from a female donor in good health, enrolled as a control in a pregnancy study. The chain links TRBV7-2 to TRBJ1-1, with D possibly matching TRBD1 (5 bases). The sample here was peripheral blood, taken in the second trimester of pregnancy. In nucleotides, the CDR3 is TGTGCCAGCAGCTTAGTTGGGGGGGCTGAAGCTTTCTTT. Protein sequence: CASSLVGGAEAFF.